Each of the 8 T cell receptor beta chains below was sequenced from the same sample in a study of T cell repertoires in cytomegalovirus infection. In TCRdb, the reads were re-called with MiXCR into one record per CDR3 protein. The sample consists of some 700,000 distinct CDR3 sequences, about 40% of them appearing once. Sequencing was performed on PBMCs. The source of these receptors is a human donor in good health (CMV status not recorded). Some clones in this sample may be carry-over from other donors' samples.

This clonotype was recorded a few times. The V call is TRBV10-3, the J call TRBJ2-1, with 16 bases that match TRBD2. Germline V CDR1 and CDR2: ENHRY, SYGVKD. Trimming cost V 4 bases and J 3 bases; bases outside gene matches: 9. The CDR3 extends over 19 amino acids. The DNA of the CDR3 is TGTGCCATCAGTGGAGAGGGGACTAGCGGGGGGGTAGGCTACAATGAGCAGTTCTTC. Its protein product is CAISGEGTSGGVGYNEQFF.

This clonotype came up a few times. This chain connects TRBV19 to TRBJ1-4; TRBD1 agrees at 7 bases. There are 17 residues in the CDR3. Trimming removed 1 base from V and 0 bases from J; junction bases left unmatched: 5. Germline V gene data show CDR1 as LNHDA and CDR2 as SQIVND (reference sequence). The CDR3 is CASSIANRGATNEKLFF. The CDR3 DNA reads TGTGCCAGTAGTATAGCCAACAGGGGTGCAACTAATGAAAAACTGTTTTTT.

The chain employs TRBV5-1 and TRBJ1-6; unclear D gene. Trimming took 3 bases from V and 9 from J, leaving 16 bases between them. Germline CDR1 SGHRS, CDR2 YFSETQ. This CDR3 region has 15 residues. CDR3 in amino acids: CASSSDGRGISPLHF. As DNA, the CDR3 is TGCGCCAGCAGCTCCGACGGACGGGGTATTTCACCCCTCCACTTT.

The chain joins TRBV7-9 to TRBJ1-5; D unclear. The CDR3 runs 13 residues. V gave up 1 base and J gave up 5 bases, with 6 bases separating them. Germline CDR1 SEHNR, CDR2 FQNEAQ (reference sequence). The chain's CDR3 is CASSLVADQPQHF. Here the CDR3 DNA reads TGTGCCAGCAGCTTAGTTGCGGATCAGCCCCAGCATTTT.

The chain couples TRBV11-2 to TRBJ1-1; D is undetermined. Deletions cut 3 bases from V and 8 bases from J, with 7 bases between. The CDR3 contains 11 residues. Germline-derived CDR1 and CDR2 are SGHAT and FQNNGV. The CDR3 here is CASSFMMEAFF. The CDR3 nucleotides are TGTGCCAGCAGCTTCATGATGGAAGCTTTCTTT. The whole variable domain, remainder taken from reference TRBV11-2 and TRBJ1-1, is EAGVAQSPRYKIIEKRQSVAFWCNPISGHATLYWYQQILGQGPKLLIQFQNNGVVDDSQLPKDRFSAERLKGVDSTLKIQPAKLEDSAVYLCASSFMMEAFFGQGTRLTVV.

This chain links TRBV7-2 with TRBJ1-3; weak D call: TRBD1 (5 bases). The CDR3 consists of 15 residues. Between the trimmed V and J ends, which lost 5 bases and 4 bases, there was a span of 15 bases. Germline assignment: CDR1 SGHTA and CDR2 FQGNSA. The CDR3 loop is CASSPLRDRGNTIYF. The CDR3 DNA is TGTGCCAGCAGCCCGCTTAGGGACCGAGGAAACACCATATATTTT.

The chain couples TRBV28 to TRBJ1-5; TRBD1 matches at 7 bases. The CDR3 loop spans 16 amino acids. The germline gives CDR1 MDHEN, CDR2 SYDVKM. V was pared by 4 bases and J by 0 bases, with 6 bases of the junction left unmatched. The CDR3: CASSSPGQYSNQPQHF. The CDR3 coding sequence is TGTGCCAGCAGTTCACCGGGACAGTATAGCAATCAGCCCCAGCATTTT.

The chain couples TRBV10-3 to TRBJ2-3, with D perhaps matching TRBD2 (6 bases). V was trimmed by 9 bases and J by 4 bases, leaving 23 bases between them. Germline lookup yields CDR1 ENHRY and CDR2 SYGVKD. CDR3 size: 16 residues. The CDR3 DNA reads TGTGCCATGGGGGATTTCGGGGGAGGCTCTCCAGATACGCAGTATTTT. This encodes CAMGDFGGGSPDTQYF.